This T cell receptor (beta chain) derives from a study of T cell responses to AZD1222 COVID-19 vaccine. Using immunoSEQ multiplex PCR, the repertoire was profiled, and TCRdb retains in-frame clones only, with some absent. The sample records 150,000 or so clones, 85% to 90% being singletons. A word on this clone: Its specificity is not known.

Study-level findings and limits: Spike-spanning, vaccine-associated CD4 TCRs were dominant at 160-218 and 743-854. Spike-specific TCR breadth and depth grew following two AZD1222 doses.

Germline V gives CDR1 MNHEY, CDR2 SVGAGI. With 4 bases removed from V and 2 bases from J, the gap between germline ends came to 12 bases. This CDR3 region has 15 residues. The chain employs TRBV6-5 and TRBJ2-1, with D possibly being TRBD1 or TRBD2 (5 bases each). The source was peripheral blood, collected on day 0 of AZD1222 vaccination. This TCR was sampled from an adult in good health. The CDR3 bases are TGTGCCAGCAGTTTCGGGACGTTGCCCTACAATGAGCAGTTCTTC. Protein product: CASSFGTLPYNEQFF.